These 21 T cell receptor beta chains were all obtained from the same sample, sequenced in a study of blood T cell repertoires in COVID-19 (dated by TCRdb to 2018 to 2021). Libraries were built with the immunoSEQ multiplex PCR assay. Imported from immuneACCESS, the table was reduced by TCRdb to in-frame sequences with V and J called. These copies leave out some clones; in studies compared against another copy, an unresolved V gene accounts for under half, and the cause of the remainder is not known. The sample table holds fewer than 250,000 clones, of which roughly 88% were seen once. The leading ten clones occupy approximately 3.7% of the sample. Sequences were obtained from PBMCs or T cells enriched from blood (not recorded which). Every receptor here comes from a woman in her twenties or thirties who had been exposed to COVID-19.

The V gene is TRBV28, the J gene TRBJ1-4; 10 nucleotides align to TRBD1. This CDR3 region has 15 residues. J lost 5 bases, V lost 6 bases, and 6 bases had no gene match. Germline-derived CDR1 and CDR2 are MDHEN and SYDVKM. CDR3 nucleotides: TGTGCCAGCAGCTTGCCGGGACAGGGGAATGAAAAACTGTTTTTT. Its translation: CASSLPGQGNEKLFF.

CDR3 protein: CSGLAGTYEQYF. The CDR3 nucleotides are TGCAGCGGACTAGCAGGAACCTACGAGCAGTACTTC. The chain employs TRBV29-1 and TRBJ2-7; TRBD2 aligns across 7 bases. Germline V CDR1 and CDR2: SQVTM, ANQGSEA. V was pared by 7 bases and J by 2 bases, with 5 bases of the junction left unmatched. CDR3 size: 12 residues.

CDR3 residues: CASSFFGGSNTEAFF. The DNA of the CDR3 is TGTGCCAGCAGCTTCTTCGGAGGAAGTAACACTGAAGCTTTCTTT. The rearrangement uses TRBV11-1 and TRBJ1-1; D is uncertain. Germline V gene lookup returns CDR1 SGHAT and CDR2 FQDESV (reference sequence). With 3 bases removed from V and 2 bases from J, the gap between germline ends came to 13 bases. CDR3 length equals 15 residues.

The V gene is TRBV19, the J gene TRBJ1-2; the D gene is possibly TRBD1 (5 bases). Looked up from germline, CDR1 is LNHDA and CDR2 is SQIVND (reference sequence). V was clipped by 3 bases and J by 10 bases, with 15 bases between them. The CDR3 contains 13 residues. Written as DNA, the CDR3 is TGTGCCAGTAGTATCGTTGGGGGGAGTCCCTACACCTTC. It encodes CASSIVGGSPYTF.

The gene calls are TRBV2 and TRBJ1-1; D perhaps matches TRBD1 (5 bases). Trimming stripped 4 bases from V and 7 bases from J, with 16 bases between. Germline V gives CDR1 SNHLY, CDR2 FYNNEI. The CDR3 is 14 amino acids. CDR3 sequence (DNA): TGTGCCAGCAGTGGTACGCGGGGGAGAGGTGAAGCTTTCTTT. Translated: CASSGTRGRGEAFF.

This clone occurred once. The CDR3 DNA sequence: TGCGCCAGCAGCTTGATAGGGGGATCCATGAACACTGAAGCTTTCTTT. Its protein is CASSLIGGSMNTEAFF. This rearrangement joins TRBV5-1 to TRBJ1-1; possible D gene TRBD1, 6 bases. The CDR3 spans 16 residues. V shed 1 base and J shed 0 bases, with 13 bases lying between them. CDR1 and CDR2 (germline): SGHRS, YFSETQ.

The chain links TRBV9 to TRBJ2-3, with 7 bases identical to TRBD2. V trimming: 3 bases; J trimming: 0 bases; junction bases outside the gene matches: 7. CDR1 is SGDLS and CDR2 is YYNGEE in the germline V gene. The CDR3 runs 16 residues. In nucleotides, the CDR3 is TGTGCCAGCAGCGCCTCACCGGGACTAAGCACAGATACGCAGTATTTT. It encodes CASSASPGLSTDTQYF.

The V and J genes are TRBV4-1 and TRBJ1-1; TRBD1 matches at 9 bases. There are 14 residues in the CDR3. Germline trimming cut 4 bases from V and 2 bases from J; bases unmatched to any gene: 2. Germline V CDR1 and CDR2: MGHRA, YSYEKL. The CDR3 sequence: CASSLQGANTEAFF. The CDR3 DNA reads TGCGCCAGCAGCCTACAGGGGGCTAACACTGAAGCTTTCTTT.

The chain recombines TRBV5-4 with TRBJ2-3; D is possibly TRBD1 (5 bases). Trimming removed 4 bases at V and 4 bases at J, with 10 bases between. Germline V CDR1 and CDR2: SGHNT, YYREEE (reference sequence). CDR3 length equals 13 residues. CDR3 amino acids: CASSPGSADTQYF. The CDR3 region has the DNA TGTGCCAGCAGCCCAGGGTCGGCAGATACGCAGTATTTT. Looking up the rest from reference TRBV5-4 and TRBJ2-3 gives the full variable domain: ETGVTQSPTHLIKTRGQQVTLRCSSQSGHNTVSWYQQALGQGPQFIFQYYREEENGRGNFPPRFSGLQFPNYSSELNVNALELDDSALYLCASSPGSADTQYFGPGTRLTVL.

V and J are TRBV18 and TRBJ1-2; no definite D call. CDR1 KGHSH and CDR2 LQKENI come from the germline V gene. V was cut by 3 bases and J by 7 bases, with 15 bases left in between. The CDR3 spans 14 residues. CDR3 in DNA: TGTGCCAGCTCACCTGTTCCGGGAGAGGGTGGCTACACCTTC. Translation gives CASSPVPGEGGYTF.

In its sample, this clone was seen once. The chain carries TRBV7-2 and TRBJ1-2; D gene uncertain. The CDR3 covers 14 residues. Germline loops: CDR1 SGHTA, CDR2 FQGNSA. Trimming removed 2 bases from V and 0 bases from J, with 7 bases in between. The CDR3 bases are TGTGCCAGCAGCTTAAGCTTCTCTAACTATGGCTACACCTTC. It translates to CASSLSFSNYGYTF.

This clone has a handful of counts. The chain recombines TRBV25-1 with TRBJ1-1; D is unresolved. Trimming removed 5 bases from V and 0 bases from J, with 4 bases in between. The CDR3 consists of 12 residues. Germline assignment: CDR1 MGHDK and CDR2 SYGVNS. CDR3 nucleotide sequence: TGTGCCAGCAGTAACATGAACACTGAAGCTTTCTTT. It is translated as CASSNMNTEAFF.

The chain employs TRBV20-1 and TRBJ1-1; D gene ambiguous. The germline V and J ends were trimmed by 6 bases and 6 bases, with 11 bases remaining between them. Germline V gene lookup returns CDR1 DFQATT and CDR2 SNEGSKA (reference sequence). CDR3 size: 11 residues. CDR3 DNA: TGCAGTGCCTCAGACCGGGCTGAAGCTTTCTTT. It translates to CSASDRAEAFF.

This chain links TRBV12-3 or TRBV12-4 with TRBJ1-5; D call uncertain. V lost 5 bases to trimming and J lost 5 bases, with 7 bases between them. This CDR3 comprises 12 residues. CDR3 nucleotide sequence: TGTGCCAGCAGTCCAGGTTATCAGCCCCAGCATTTT. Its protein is CASSPGYQPQHF.

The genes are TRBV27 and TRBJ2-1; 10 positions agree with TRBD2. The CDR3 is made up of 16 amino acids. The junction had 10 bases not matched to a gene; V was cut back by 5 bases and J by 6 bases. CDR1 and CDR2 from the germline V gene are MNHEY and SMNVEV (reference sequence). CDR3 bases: TGTGCCAGCAGTGCGGCTAGCGGGAGTTTTGTCAATGAGCAGTTCTTC. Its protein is CASSAASGSFVNEQFF.

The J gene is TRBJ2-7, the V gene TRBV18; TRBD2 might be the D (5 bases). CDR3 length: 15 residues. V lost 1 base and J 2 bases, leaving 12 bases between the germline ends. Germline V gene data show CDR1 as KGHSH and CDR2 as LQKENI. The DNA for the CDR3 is TGTGCCAGCTCACCACAACTTTTGACTACCTACGAGCAGTACTTC. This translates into CASSPQLLTTYEQYF.

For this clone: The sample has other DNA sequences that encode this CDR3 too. CDR3 DNA: TGCGCCAGCAGCTTAACTAGCGGAACCTACAATGAGCAGTTCTTC. It codes for CASSLTSGTYNEQFF. This chain connects TRBV5-1 to TRBJ2-1; 8 nucleotides agree with TRBD2. V shed 2 bases, J shed 2 bases, and the junction held 3 bases outside the gene matches. The CDR3 length is 15 residues. Germline V gene sequence: CDR1 SGHRS, CDR2 YFSETQ.

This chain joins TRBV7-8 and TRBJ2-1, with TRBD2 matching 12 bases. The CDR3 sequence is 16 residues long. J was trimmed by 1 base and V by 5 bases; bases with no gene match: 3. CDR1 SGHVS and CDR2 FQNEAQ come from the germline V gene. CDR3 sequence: CASSQGLAGSYNEQFF. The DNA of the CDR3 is TGTGCCAGCAGCCAAGGACTAGCGGGGTCCTACAATGAGCAGTTCTTC. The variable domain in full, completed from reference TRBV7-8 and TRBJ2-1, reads GAGVSQSPRYKVAKRGQDVALRCDPISGHVSLFWYQQALGQGPEFLTYFQNEAQLDKSGLPSDRFFAERPEGSVSTLKIQRTQQEDSAVYLCASSQGLAGSYNEQFFGPGTRLTVL.

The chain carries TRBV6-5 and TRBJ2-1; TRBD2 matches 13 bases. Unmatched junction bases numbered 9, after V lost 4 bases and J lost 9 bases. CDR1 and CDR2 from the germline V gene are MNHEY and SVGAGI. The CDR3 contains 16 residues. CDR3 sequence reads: CASSSLLAGGDGEQFF. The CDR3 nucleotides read TGTGCCAGCAGTTCCCTACTAGCGGGAGGGGATGGTGAGCAGTTCTTC.

The CDR3 coding sequence is TGCAGCGTTGCGAAGGGGACTAGCGGGAGAGTTGAGCAGTACTTC. This sequence encodes CSVAKGTSGRVEQYF. This chain connects TRBV29-1 to TRBJ2-7; 14 positions match TRBD2. J was trimmed by 7 bases and V by 4 bases; bases with no gene match: 9. Germline V gene lookup returns CDR1 SQVTM and CDR2 ANQGSEA. This CDR3 region has 15 residues.

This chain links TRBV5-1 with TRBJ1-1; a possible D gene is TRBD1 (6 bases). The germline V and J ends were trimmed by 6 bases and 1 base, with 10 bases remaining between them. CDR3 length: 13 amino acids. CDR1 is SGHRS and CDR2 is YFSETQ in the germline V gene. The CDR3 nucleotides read TGCGCCAGCAAAGGGGGACCGAACACTGAAGCTTTCTTT. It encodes CASKGGPNTEAFF.